This TCR beta chain was recorded in a study of blood T cell repertoires in COVID-19. Profiling relied on immunoSEQ multiplex PCR, and the TCRdb table lists in-frame clones only, not all of them. The data hold 430,000 or so clones, with 85% to 90% observed a single time. The CDR3 has 15 residues. CDR1 is MGHRA, CDR2 YSYEKL, per germline. The V end lost 1 base, the J end lost 0 bases, and 7 bases lay between the germline ends. Sequencing input: peripheral blood. This sequence joins TRBV4-1 and TRBJ2-1; no clear D gene. This clonotype originated in a man aged 18 to 35 with COVID-19, enrolled during active disease. DNA for the CDR3: TGCGCCAGCAGCCAAGTCCCGAGCTCCTACAATGAGCAGTTCTTC. It yields the protein CASSQVPSSYNEQFF.